One sample yielded the 8 T cell receptor beta chains listed below, sequenced in a study of blood T cell repertoires in COVID-19. Sequencing used immunoSEQ multiplex PCR; TCRdb keeps in-frame clones, though not all of them. The table has under 250,000 clones, about 94% seen once. The source material was peripheral blood. All receptors derive from a man aged 55-75 years with COVID-19, enrolled during active disease.

The chain is built from TRBV7-9 and TRBJ1-2; D call uncertain. This CDR3 contains 11 residues. V was pared by 7 bases and J by 8 bases, with 11 bases between. Per germline, CDR1 SEHNR and CDR2 FQNEAQ (reference sequence). The CDR3 region has the DNA TGTGCCAGCACCCCAAGAGGGGGCTACACCTTC. Residues: CASTPRGGYTF.

V gene TRBV30 combines with J gene TRBJ2-3; 7 bases line up with TRBD2. This CDR3 region has 14 residues. V gave up 0 bases and J gave up 5 bases; unmatched junction bases: 5. Germline assignment: CDR1 GTSNPN and CDR2 SVGIG (reference sequence). The CDR3 coding sequence is TGTGCCTGGAGTGTAGCAAGCGGGATAGATACGCAGTATTTT. Encoded protein: CAWSVASGIDTQYF.

This chain connects TRBV20-1 to TRBJ2-7, with D possibly being TRBD2 (7 bases). Germline V gene sequence: CDR1 DFQATT, CDR2 SNEGSKA (reference sequence). Trimming took 3 bases from V and 2 from J, leaving 14 bases between them. The length of the CDR3 is 14 residues. CDR3 amino acids: CSASLGGATYEQYF. CDR3 sequence (DNA): TGCAGTGCTAGTTTGGGGGGGGCTACCTACGAGCAGTACTTC.

The chain recombines TRBV28 with TRBJ1-5; D gene ambiguous. Trimming removed 5 bases from V and 4 bases from J, with 12 bases in between. Per germline, CDR1 MDHEN and CDR2 SYDVKM. This CDR3 is 14 amino acids long. This CDR3 is CASSAARGNQPQHF. The CDR3 bases are TGTGCCAGCAGTGCCGCTCGGGGAAATCAGCCCCAGCATTTT. Filled out from reference TRBV28 and TRBJ1-5, the complete variable domain reads DVKVTQSSRYLVKRTGEKVFLECVQDMDHENMFWYRQDPGLGLRLIYFSYDVKMKEKGDIPEGYSVSREKKERFSLILESASTNQTSMYLCASSAARGNQPQHFGDGTRLSIL.

The rearrangement joins TRBV29-1 to TRBJ1-4; 8 bases match TRBD1. Trimming at V came to 4 bases and at J to 8 bases, leaving 9 bases not matched to a gene. This CDR3 comprises 14 residues. The V gene's germline CDR1 is SQVTM and CDR2 ANQGSEA. CDR3 residues: CSVGQGTAGEKLFF. Here the CDR3 DNA reads TGCAGCGTTGGACAGGGGACTGCGGGGGAAAAACTGTTTTTT.

This clone appeared once. The chain joins TRBV12-3 or TRBV12-4 to TRBJ1-1, with 11 positions matching TRBD1. V dropped 4 bases and J dropped 10; count of bases not matched to a gene: 5. This CDR3 has 13 residues. The CDR3 coding sequence is TGTGCCAGCAGTTCAGGACAGGGGGCGGTAGCTTTCTTT. Translating it yields CASSSGQGAVAFF.

The chain has TRBV9 and TRBJ2-2; D not resolved. The CDR3 is 15 amino acids. The germline gives CDR1 SGDLS, CDR2 YYNGEE. V was shortened by 0 bases and J by 7 bases, with 13 bases between the two germline ends. The CDR3 protein is CASSVVYPPSGELFF. Written as DNA, the CDR3 is TGTGCCAGCAGCGTAGTGTACCCCCCTAGCGGGGAGCTGTTTTTT.

This chain joins TRBV7-9 and TRBJ1-4; D call uncertain. The V end was cut by 5 bases, the J end by 0 bases, with 13 bases between. CDR1 is SEHNR and CDR2 is FQNEAQ in the germline V gene (reference sequence). The CDR3 extends over 16 amino acids. CDR3 sequence reads: CASSPTREPTNEKLFF. The DNA of the CDR3 is TGTGCCAGCAGCCCGACCCGGGAACCAACTAATGAAAAACTGTTTTTT.